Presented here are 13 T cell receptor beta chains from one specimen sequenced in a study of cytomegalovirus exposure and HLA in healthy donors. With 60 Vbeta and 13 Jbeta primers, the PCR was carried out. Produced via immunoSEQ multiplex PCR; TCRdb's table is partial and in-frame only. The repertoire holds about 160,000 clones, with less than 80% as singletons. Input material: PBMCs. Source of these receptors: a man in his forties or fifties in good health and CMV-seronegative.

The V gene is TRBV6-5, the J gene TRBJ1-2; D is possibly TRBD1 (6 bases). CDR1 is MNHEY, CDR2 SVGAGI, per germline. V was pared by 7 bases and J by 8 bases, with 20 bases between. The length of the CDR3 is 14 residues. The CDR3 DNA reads TGTGCCAGCACCAAAGGGGTACAGGGCGGCGGCTACACCTTC. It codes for CASTKGVQGGGYTF.

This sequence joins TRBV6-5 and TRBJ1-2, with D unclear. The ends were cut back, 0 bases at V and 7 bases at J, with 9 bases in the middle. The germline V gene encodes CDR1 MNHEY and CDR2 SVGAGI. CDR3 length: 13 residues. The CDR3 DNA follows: TGTGCCAGCAGTTACTCTACGGTTCGTGGCTACACCTTC. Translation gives CASSYSTVRGYTF.

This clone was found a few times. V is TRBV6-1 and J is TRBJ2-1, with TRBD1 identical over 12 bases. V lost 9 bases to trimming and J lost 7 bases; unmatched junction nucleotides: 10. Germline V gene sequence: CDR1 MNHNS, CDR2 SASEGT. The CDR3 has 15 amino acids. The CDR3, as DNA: TGTGCCAGTGCGGGACAGGGGGCGTTTTTGAATGAGCAGTTCTTC. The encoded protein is CASAGQGAFLNEQFF.

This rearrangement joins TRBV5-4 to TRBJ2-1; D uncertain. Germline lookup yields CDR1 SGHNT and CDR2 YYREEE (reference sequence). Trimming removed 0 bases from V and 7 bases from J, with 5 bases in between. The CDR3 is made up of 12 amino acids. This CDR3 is CASSLVSNEQFF. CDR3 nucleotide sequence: TGTGCCAGCAGCTTGGTCTCGAATGAGCAGTTCTTC.

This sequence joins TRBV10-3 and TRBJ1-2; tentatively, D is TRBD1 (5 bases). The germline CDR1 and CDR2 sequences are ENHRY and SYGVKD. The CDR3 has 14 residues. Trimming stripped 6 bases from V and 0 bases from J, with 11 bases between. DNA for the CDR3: TGTGCCATCAGAGGACAAGGATCTAACTATGGCTACACCTTC. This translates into CAIRGQGSNYGYTF.

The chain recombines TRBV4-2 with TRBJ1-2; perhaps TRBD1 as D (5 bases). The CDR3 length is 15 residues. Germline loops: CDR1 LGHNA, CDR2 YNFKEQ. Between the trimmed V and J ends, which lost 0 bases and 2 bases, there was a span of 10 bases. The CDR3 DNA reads TGTGCCAGCAGCCAAGATGACCGGGGGAACTATGGCTACACCTTC. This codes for CASSQDDRGNYGYTF.

CDR3 protein: CASSSQGIGYEQYF. The DNA of the CDR3 is TGTGCCAGCAGCTCACAGGGGATTGGCTACGAGCAGTACTTC. The V and J genes are TRBV9 and TRBJ2-7, with 7 bases matching TRBD1. This CDR3 comprises 14 residues. The germline gives CDR1 SGDLS, CDR2 YYNGEE. J gave up 3 bases and V 4 bases, and 7 bases lay outside the gene matches.

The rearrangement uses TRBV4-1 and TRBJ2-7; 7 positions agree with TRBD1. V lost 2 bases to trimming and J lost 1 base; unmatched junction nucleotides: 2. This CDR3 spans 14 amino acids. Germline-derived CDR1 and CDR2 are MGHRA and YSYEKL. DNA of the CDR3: TGCGCCAGCAGCCAACCGGGACAGTCCTACGAGCAGTACTTC. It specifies CASSQPGQSYEQYF.

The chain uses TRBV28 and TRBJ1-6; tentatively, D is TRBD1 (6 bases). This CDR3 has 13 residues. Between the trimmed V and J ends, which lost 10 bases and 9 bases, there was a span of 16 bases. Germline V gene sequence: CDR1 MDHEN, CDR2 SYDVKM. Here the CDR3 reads CATIGAGASPLHF. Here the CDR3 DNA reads TGTGCCACCATCGGGGCAGGGGCTTCACCCCTCCACTTT.

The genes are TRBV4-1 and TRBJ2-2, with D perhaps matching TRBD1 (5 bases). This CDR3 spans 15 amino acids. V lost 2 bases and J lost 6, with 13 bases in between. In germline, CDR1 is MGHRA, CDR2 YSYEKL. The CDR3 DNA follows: TGCGCCAGCAGCCAATCGGACATTAATTCCGGGGAGCTGTTTTTT. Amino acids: CASSQSDINSGELFF.

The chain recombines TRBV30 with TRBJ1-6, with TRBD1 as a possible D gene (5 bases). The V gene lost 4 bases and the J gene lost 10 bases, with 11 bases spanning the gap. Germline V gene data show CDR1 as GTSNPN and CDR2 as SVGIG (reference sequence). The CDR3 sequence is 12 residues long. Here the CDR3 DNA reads TGTGCCTGGATAGGGAGGGGATCACCCCTCCACTTT. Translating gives CAWIGRGSPLHF.

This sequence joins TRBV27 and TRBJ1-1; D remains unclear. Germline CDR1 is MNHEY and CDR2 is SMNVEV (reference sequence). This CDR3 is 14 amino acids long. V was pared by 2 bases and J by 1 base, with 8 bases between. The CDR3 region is CASSLGRSNTEAFF. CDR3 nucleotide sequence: TGTGCCAGCAGTTTAGGGCGTTCGAACACTGAAGCTTTCTTT.

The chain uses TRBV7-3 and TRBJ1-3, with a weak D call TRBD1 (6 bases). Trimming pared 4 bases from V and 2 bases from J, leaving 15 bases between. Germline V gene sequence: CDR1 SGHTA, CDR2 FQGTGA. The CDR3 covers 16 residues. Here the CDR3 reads CASSSSFGQPGNTIYF. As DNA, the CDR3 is TGTGCCAGCAGCTCAAGCTTTGGACAGCCTGGAAACACCATATATTTT.